A selection of T cell receptor beta chains follows, all from one sample in a study of cytomegalovirus exposure and HLA in healthy donors. Repertoires were generated with immunoSEQ multiplex PCR, while TCRdb's copy carries only in-frame clones and drops some. The table has about 150,000 clones, more than 85% seen once. Sequenced input: PBMCs. These receptors were obtained from a man younger than 30 in good health and CMV-seronegative. Both conserved end residues are part of each CDR3. D genes are given only for firm matches. Clone size is given for some rows only: seen once, a few or many times, or a class if the clone is expanded.

-	TRBD1	TRBJ1-2	TRBV7-8	TGTGCCAGCAGCTCTTACAGGGGGCCTAGGTATGGCTACACCTTC	CASSSYRGPRYGYTF
-	-	TRBJ1-1	TRBV5-4	TGTGCCAGCAGCTTGGATTTAGGGGGTCGGGGCACTGAAGCTTTCTTT	CASSLDLGGRGTEAFF
-	-	TRBJ1-2	TRBV2	TGTGCCAGCAGCCACAGGGAAGGCTATGGCTACACCTTC	CASSHREGYGYTF
-	TRBD1	TRBJ2-1	TRBV6-5	TGTGCCAGCATTCAGACCCTAGGGGGCGAGCAGTTCTTC	CASIQTLGGEQFF
-	-	TRBJ1-2	TRBV19	TGTGCCAGTAGTATACAGGAGCGGGGATATGGCTACACCTTC	CASSIQERGYGYTF
-	-	TRBJ2-2	TRBV5-1	TGCGCCAGCAGTAGCGCCAGAGGGAACACCGGGGAGCTGTTTTTT	CASSSARGNTGELFF
-	-	TRBJ2-7	TRBV5-1	TGCGCCAGCAGCTCTTTTCATGGAGGGAATAGGCCTGTGGCCTACGAGCAGTACTTC	CASSSFHGGNRPVAYEQYF
-	-	TRBJ1-2	TRBV28	TGTGCCAGCAGTTTGGTAGAGAGGGTGGGTGGCTACACCTTC	CASSLVERVGGYTF
-	TRBD1	TRBJ1-4	TRBV19	TGTGCCAGTAGTATACGTTTGTGGGACAGTAGTGAAAAACTGTTTTTT	CASSIRLWDSSEKLFF
-	-	TRBJ2-1	TRBV7-2	TGTGCCAGCAGCTTCTCGGGCACTAGCTATTACAATGAGCAGTTCTTC	CASSFSGTSYYNEQFF
-	-	TRBJ1-2	TRBV7-2	TGTGCCAGCAGCTTATCCGGGGTTTCTAACTATGGCTACACCTTC	CASSLSGVSNYGYTF
-	TRBD1	TRBJ1-1	TRBV18	TGTGCCAGCTCACCACTCGCCCCCCCTAAGACAGGGGGCTACACTGAAGCTTTCTTT	CASSPLAPPKTGGYTEAFF
-	-	TRBJ1-1	TRBV9	TGTGCCAGCAGCACAGATATGAACACTGAAGCTTTCTTT	CASSTDMNTEAFF
-	TRBD1	TRBJ1-2	TRBV10-3	TGTGCCATCGGGACAGGGGAGTTTGTCTATGGCTACACCTTC	CAIGTGEFVYGYTF
-	-	TRBJ1-2	TRBV6-5	TGTGCCAGCAGTCAAGATCCCGGGTCCTTCTATGGCTACACCTTC	CASSQDPGSFYGYTF
-	-	TRBJ1-2	TRBV9	TGTGCCAGCAGCGGGAGCTATGGCTACACCTTC	CASSGSYGYTF
once	-	TRBJ2-2	TRBV14	TGTGCCAGCAGCCAAGATCTCGTTAGCGGGAACACCGGGGAGCTGTTTTTT	CASSQDLVSGNTGELFF
-	-	TRBJ1-1	TRBV11-3	TGTGCCAGCAGCCGTACATTGAACACTGAAGCTTTCTTT	CASSRTLNTEAFF
-	-	TRBJ1-1	TRBV5-1	TGCGCCAGCAGCCCCAATACAGGGAACACTGAAGCTTTCTTT	CASSPNTGNTEAFF
-	-	TRBJ1-1	TRBV7-9	TGTGCCAGCGACCAAAGCGGGTGGGGGAACACTGAAGCTTTCTTT	CASDQSGWGNTEAFF
once	TRBD2	TRBJ2-4	TRBV19	TGTGCCAGTACCCGACGCGGGACTAGCTCCTCTGAGAGAGCCAAAAACATTCAGTACTTC	CASTRRGTSSSERAKNIQYF
-	-	TRBJ1-5	TRBV19	TGTGCCAGTAGTATTCTATCAGGGGACCAGCCCCAGCATTTT	CASSILSGDQPQHF
-	-	TRBJ1-3	TRBV5-1	TGCGCCAGCAGAGCGGATCCTGAAAACACCATATATTTT	CASRADPENTIYF
-	-	TRBJ2-1	TRBV5-1	TGCGCCAGCAGCCCGGGAACAGAGCAGTTCTTC	CASSPGTEQFF
-	-	TRBJ2-2	TRBV27	TGTGCCAGCAGTTTAAGGCGGGCCGGGGAGCTGTTTTTT	CASSLRRAGELFF
-	TRBD2	TRBJ2-5	TRBV5-4	TGTGCCAGCAGCAATAGCGGGAGGAGGCCAGAGACCCAGTACTTC	CASSNSGRRPETQYF
-	TRBD1	TRBJ1-6	TRBV4-1	TGCGCCAGCAGCCAACAGACAGGGGGGGGATCACCCCTCCACTTT	CASSQQTGGGSPLHF
-	-	TRBJ1-1	TRBV6-6	TGTGCCAGCAGTTACGCTACCATGAACACTGAAGCTTTCTTT	CASSYATMNTEAFF
-	TRBD1	TRBJ1-1	TRBV19	TGTGCCAGTACCGATCGGGGACAGGGGGCAGTGAGCACTGAAGCTTTCTTT	CASTDRGQGAVSTEAFF
-	TRBD1	TRBJ2-4	TRBV6-5	TGTGCCAGCAGTCCCACAGGGGAACCCAAAAACATTCAGTACTTC	CASSPTGEPKNIQYF
-	-	TRBJ2-3	TRBV30	TGTGCCTGGAGTACTGGGGCCACCACAGATACGCAGTATTTT	CAWSTGATTDTQYF
-	TRBD1	TRBJ1-1	TRBV5-6	TGTGCCAGCAGCACAGGGACAGGGGTGTACACTGAAGCTTTCTTT	CASSTGTGVYTEAFF
-	TRBD2	TRBJ2-1	TRBV6-6	TGTGCCAGCAGTACCGGGACTAGCGGGAGTAATGAGCAGTTCTTC	CASSTGTSGSNEQFF
-	TRBD1	TRBJ1-1	TRBV7-6	TGTGCCAGCAGCTCGACCCAGGGGGCTGAAGCTTTCTTT	CASSSTQGAEAFF
-	-	TRBJ1-6	TRBV25-1	TGTGCCAGCAGTCTAGGAGGCTTTAATTCACCCCTCCACTTT	CASSLGGFNSPLHF
-	TRBD1	TRBJ1-1	TRBV5-1	TGCGCCAGCAGCTCCGGGACAGGGAACACTGAAGCTTTCTTT	CASSSGTGNTEAFF
-	TRBD1	TRBJ1-2	TRBV5-1	TGCGCCAGCAGCTTGGCCCGGACAGGGGTATATGGCTACACCTTC	CASSLARTGVYGYTF
-	-	TRBJ2-7	TRBV9	TGTGCCAGCAGCGTAGAGGGCCAGGGGCGTTCCGAGCAGTACTTC	CASSVEGQGRSEQYF
once	-	TRBJ2-1	TRBV30	TGTGCCTGGAGTGAAGGGGACAACAATGAGCAGTTCTTC	CAWSEGDNNEQFF
-	TRBD2	TRBJ2-2	TRBV7-8	TGTGCCAGCAGCGCCCGCGCTAGCGGGGGGAACACCGGGGAGCTGTTTTTT	CASSARASGGNTGELFF
-	TRBD1	TRBJ2-1	TRBV19	TGTGCCAGTACCGCCGGGACAGGGACTTTTTATGAGCAGTTCTTC	CASTAGTGTFYEQFF
-	-	TRBJ1-1	TRBV18	TGTGCCAGCTCACCAAGAGCAGGGGAGACCACTGAAGCTTTCTTT	CASSPRAGETTEAFF
-	TRBD1	TRBJ2-7	TRBV18	TGTGCCAGCTCACCACGACAGGGCTACGAGCAGTACTTC	CASSPRQGYEQYF